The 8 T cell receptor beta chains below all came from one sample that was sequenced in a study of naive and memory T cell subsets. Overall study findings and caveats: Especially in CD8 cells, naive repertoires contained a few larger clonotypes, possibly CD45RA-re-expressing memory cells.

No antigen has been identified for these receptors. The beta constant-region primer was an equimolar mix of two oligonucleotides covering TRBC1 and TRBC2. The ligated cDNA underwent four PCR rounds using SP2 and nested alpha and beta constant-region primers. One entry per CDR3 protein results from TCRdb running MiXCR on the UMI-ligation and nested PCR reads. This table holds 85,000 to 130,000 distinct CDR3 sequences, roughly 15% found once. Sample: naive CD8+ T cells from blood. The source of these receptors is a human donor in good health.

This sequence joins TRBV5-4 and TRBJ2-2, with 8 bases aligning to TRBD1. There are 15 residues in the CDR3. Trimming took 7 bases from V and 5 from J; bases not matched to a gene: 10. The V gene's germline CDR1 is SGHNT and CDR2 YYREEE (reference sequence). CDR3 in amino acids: CASLPGQGETGELFF. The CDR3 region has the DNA TGTGCCAGCCTACCTGGACAGGGAGAAACCGGGGAGCTGTTTTTT.

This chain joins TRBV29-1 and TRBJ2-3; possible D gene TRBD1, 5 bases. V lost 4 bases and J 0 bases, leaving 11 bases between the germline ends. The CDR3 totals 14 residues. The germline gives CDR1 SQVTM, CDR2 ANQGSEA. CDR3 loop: CSVVGVPSTDTQYF. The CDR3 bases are TGCAGCGTTGTAGGGGTCCCTAGCACAGATACGCAGTATTTT.

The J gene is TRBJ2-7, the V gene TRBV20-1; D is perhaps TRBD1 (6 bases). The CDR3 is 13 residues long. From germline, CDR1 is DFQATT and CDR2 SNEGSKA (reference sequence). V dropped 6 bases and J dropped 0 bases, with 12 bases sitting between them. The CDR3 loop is CSARGHLSYEQYF. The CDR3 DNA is TGCAGTGCCAGGGGTCACCTCTCCTACGAGCAGTACTTC.

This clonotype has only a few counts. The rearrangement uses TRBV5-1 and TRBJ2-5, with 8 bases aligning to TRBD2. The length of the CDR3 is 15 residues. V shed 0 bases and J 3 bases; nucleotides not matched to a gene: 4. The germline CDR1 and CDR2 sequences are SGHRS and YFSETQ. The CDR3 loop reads CASSLGGAGEETQYF. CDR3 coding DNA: TGCGCCAGCAGCTTGGGGGGAGCGGGGGAAGAGACCCAGTACTTC.

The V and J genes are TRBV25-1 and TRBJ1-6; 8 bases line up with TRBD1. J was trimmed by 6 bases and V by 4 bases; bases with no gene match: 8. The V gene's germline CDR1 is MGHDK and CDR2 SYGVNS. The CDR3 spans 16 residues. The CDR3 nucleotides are TGTGCCAGCAGTGCGCCTGGGACAGGCGGTAATTCACCCCTCCACTTT. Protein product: CASSAPGTGGNSPLHF.

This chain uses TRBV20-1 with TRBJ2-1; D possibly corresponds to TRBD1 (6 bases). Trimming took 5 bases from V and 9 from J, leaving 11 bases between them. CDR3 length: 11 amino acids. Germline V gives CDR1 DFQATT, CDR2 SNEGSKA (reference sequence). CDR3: CSASQGTEQFF. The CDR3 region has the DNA TGCAGTGCTTCGCAGGGGACTGAGCAGTTCTTC.

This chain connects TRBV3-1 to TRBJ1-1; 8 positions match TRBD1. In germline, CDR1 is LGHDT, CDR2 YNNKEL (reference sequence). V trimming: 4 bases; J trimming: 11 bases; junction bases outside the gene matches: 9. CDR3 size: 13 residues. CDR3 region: CASSPNRGVGAFF. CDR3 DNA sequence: TGTGCCAGCAGCCCCAACAGGGGGGTCGGGGCTTTCTTT.

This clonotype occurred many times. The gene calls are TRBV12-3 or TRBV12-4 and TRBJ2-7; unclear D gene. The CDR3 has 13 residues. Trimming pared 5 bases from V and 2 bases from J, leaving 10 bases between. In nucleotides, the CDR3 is TGTGCCAGCAGTGGAATCGTGGCCTACGAGCAGTACTTC. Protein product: CASSGIVAYEQYF.